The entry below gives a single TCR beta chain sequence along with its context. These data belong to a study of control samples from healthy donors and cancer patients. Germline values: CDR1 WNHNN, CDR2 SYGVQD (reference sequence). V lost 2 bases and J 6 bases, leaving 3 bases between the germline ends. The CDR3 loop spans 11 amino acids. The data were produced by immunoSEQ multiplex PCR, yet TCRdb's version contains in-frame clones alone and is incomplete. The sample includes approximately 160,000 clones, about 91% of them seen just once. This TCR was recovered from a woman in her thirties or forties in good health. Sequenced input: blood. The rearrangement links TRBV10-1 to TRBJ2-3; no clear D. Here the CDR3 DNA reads TGCGCCAGCAGTGAGGCGGATACGCAGTATTTT. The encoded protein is CASSEADTQYF.